Each of the 11 T cell receptor beta chains below was sequenced from the same sample in a study of long-term antiretroviral therapy in people with HIV (dated by TCRdb to between 2022 and 2023). The immunoSEQ hsTCRB v3.0 assay was used at survey level resolution to sequence the TRB variable region. Not all clones reach the TCRdb copy of this immuneACCESS table, which keeps in-frame sequences only. Checked studies attribute under half of the gap to unresolved V genes and leave the rest unexplained. In all, the sample holds about 21,000 clones, and under 90% of those were seen once. The leading ten clones occupy roughly 12% of the sample. The sample consisted of unsorted PBMCs, taken 0.1 years before starting antiretroviral therapy. The receptors were sampled from a middle-aged man with HIV.

This sequence joins TRBV7-2 and TRBJ2-2, with 10 bases aligning to TRBD2. Germline V gene lookup returns CDR1 SGHTA and CDR2 FQGNSA. The V segment lost 1 base and the J segment 4 bases; nucleotides outside the gene matches: 3. There are 16 residues in the CDR3. DNA for the CDR3: TGTGCCAGCAGCTTAGTAGCGGGAGGAATCACCGGGGAGCTGTTTTTT. Its translation is CASSLVAGGITGELFF.

The chain links TRBV7-9 to TRBJ2-1, with 10 bases fitting TRBD2. Germline loops: CDR1 SEHNR, CDR2 FQNEAQ (reference sequence). J gave up 5 bases and V 1 base, and 8 bases lay outside the gene matches. The CDR3 totals 17 residues. The CDR3 DNA reads as TGTGCCAGCAGCTTAGAAAGAGCGGGAGGGAAGGACAATGAGCAGTTCTTC. It codes for CASSLERAGGKDNEQFF. The variable domain in full, completed from reference TRBV7-9 and TRBJ2-1, reads DTGVSQNPRHKITKRGQNVTFRCDPISEHNRLYWYRQTLGQGPEFLTYFQNEAQLEKSRLLSDRFSAERPKGSFSTLEIQRTEQGDSAMYLCASSLERAGGKDNEQFFGPGTRLTVL.

The chain has TRBV7-9 and TRBJ1-6; perhaps TRBD1 as D (5 bases). There are 16 residues in the CDR3. Germline V gives CDR1 SEHNR, CDR2 FQNEAQ (reference sequence). Trimming cost V 1 base and J 3 bases, with 10 bases left between them. CDR3 bases: TGTGCCAGCAGCTTAGGGCAGGGCTTCTATAATTCACCCCTCCACTTT. It yields the protein CASSLGQGFYNSPLHF.

This sequence joins TRBV5-4 and TRBJ2-5; D might be TRBD1 (6 bases). Between the trimmed V and J ends, which lost 3 bases and 2 bases, there was a span of 8 bases. Germline assignment: CDR1 SGHNT and CDR2 YYREEE (reference sequence). The CDR3 consists of 13 residues. The CDR3 coding sequence is TGTGCCAGCAGCTCCGGACAGCAAGAGACCCAGTACTTC. Translated: CASSSGQQETQYF.

This CDR3 reads CASSYRGTANEKLFF. In nucleotides, the CDR3 is TGTGCCAGCAGTTACAGGGGGACGGCGAATGAAAAACTGTTTTTT. The chain carries TRBV6-5 and TRBJ1-4, with D possibly matching TRBD1 (6 bases). The CDR3 has 15 residues. Germline-derived CDR1 and CDR2 are MNHEY and SVGAGI. Trimming stripped 2 bases from V and 5 bases from J, with 12 bases between.

The V gene is TRBV7-9, the J gene TRBJ2-5; D gene uncertain. The CDR3 totals 13 residues. Germline-derived CDR1 and CDR2 are SEHNR and FQNEAQ (reference sequence). V was trimmed by 4 bases and J by 5 bases, leaving 11 bases between them. The DNA for the CDR3 is TGTGCCAGCAGCTCCAGTGGCTGGGAGACCCAGTACTTC. Its protein product is CASSSSGWETQYF.

This clone was counted a single time. The V gene is TRBV14, the J gene TRBJ2-5, with D unclear. The germline V and J ends were trimmed by 4 bases and 7 bases, with 7 bases remaining between them. The CDR3 covers 11 residues. CDR1 SGHDN and CDR2 FVKESK come from the germline V gene. The CDR3 spells CASSPGRTQYF. Written as DNA, the CDR3 is TGTGCCAGCAGCCCCGGACGGACCCAGTACTTC.

The CDR3 loop reads CAEREDSLNSQAFF. For the CDR3, the DNA is TGTGCTGAGCGCGAGGACAGTCTTAATTCGCAAGCTTTCTTT. The V gene is TRBV30, the J gene TRBJ1-1; a possible D gene is TRBD1 (6 bases). The CDR3 extends over 14 amino acids. The germline V gene has CDR1 GTSNPN and CDR2 SVGIG (reference sequence).

This chain uses TRBV6-4 with TRBJ2-5; D assignment may be TRBD1 or TRBD2 (5 bases each). The V end lost 5 bases, the J end lost 5 bases, and 12 bases lay between the germline ends. CDR3 length: 13 amino acids. CDR1 is MRHNA and CDR2 is SNTAGT in the germline V gene. The DNA for the CDR3 is TGTGCCAGCAGTCCGTCGTGGGGGGAGACCCAGTACTTC. Its protein is CASSPSWGETQYF.

The rearrangement uses TRBV7-2 and TRBJ1-2; D not resolved. Looked up from germline, CDR1 is SGHTA and CDR2 is FQGNSA. The CDR3 consists of 12 residues. V was shortened by 1 base and J by 4 bases, with 4 bases between the two germline ends. The CDR3 spells CASSLDGYGYTF. The CDR3 DNA reads as TGTGCCAGCAGCTTAGACGGCTATGGCTACACCTTC.

The chain couples TRBV18 to TRBJ2-2; D might be TRBD2 (7 bases). The CDR3 covers 15 residues. The germline gives CDR1 KGHSH, CDR2 LQKENI. The V and J ends lost 1 base and 5 bases respectively, with 11 bases between them. The DNA for the CDR3 is TGTGCCAGCTCACCACGGGGGGGCTTGACCGGGGAGCTGTTTTTT. It translates to CASSPRGGLTGELFF.